This TCR beta chain was documented in a study of OX40 agonist ivuxolimab in advanced cancers. Study at large: Of mixed ages from roughly 23 to 85 and averaging roughly 60 years, the group was just under 85% male. General study results and limits: The CD4+ and CD8+ T cells in the blood had expanded clonally by week 6 at 0.1 to 3.0 mg/kg. Low normalized T-cell clonal expansion was also seen in some nonresponders.

This CDR3 contains 16 residues. Trimming removed 5 bases from V and 1 base from J, with 14 bases in between. In germline, CDR1 is PRHDT, CDR2 FYEKMQ (reference sequence). Autoimmune disease history or systemic immunosuppression barred patients. This table comes from immunoSEQ multiplex PCR, and its TCRdb copy is limited to in-frame clones, with some not included. Among 27,000 or so clones listed, roughly 84% were seen once. This clone is judged medium-sized. No antigen is known for it. Sample: CD4+ or CD8+ T cells sorted from blood, taken in a trial of the OX40 agonist ivuxolimab. The V gene is TRBV13, the J gene TRBJ2-2; perhaps TRBD2 as D (5 bases). The source is an adult with an advanced solid tumor such as melanoma, head and neck, liver or kidney cancer. The CDR3 DNA sequence: TGTGCCAGCAGCCCCCTGGACGGACTGAACACCGGGGAGCTGTTTTTT. It codes for CASSPLDGLNTGELFF.